The rows below give T cell receptor beta chains drawn from one sample of a study of shared clonotypes between healthy human individuals. Only in-frame clones appear in the TCRdb table, and some are missing; sequencing was by immunoSEQ multiplex PCR. The sample shows some 1,900,000 clones, about 95% of them seen only once. Sequencing used naive CD8+ T cells sorted from blood. The receptors stem from a man between 18 and 29 years old in good health. Both conserved end residues are part of each CDR3.

cdr3_aa,j_call,cdr3_length,v_call
CASFEPSPGQDGYTF,TRBJ1-2,15,TRBV7-2
CASSSERGHTDTQYF,TRBJ2-3,15,TRBV19
CAWSPGGSDEAFF,TRBJ1-1,13,TRBV30
CSVPDRGVGYTF,TRBJ1-2,12,TRBV29-1
CAWTNLNRDRGSTDTQYF,TRBJ2-3,18,TRBV30
CASSFSGGVTDTQYF,TRBJ2-3,15,TRBV7-8
CASKHGGQGYQPQHF,TRBJ1-5,15,TRBV19
CASSYGTGWNEQFF,TRBJ2-1,14,TRBV11-2
CASSSSGAGETQYF,TRBJ2-5,14,TRBV9
CASSQPSNYGYTF,TRBJ1-2,13,TRBV16
CASSEREASYEQYF,TRBJ2-7,14,TRBV27
CASTSGALVGELFF,TRBJ2-2,14,TRBV27
CASSPGAGSSYNEQFF,TRBJ2-1,16,TRBV27
CASSVNRGSTDTQYF,TRBJ2-3,15,TRBV27
CASRFIADTDTQYF,TRBJ2-3,14,TRBV10-2
CASSQISGNTIYF,TRBJ1-3,13,TRBV4-1
CASTNSTGVSYEQYF,TRBJ2-7,15,TRBV13
CASSLGGMGHDGYTF,TRBJ1-2,15,TRBV7-2
CASSYGARGEKLFF,TRBJ1-4,14,TRBV6-5
CASSFQAGPLYEQYF,TRBJ2-7,15,TRBV27
CASSHLVNEQFF,TRBJ2-1,12,TRBV11-3
CASSVTGVASGLRGNTGELFF,TRBJ2-2,21,TRBV9
CASSFRMNTEAFF,TRBJ1-1,13,TRBV5-4
CASSLRGSYEQYF,TRBJ2-7,13,TRBV27
CASSPLLEGADTQYF,TRBJ2-3,15,TRBV18
CAWVGRATGELFF,TRBJ2-2,13,TRBV30
CASSLGRTTGNTIYF,TRBJ1-3,15,TRBV11-2
CATSRDLADLEQYF,TRBJ2-7,14,TRBV15
CASSFGAPLHF,TRBJ1-6,11,TRBV28
CASSYYIAGESTDTQYF,TRBJ2-3,17,TRBV5-8
CASSPLSLF,TRBJ2-7,9,TRBV18
CASSLFSGWEQYF,TRBJ2-7,13,TRBV5-6